This TCR beta chain was sequenced for a study of cytomegalovirus exposure and HLA in healthy donors. In the study overall: The Caucasian-associated ancestry cluster contained 81% of the roughly 400 genotyped donors.

Germline CDR1 reads SGHAT; CDR2 reads FQNNGV. V lost 4 bases and J 2 bases, leaving 11 bases between the germline ends. The CDR3 has 14 amino acids. The study, taken as a whole, reports: Near-uniform donor sequencing depth was presumed by presence/absence analyses. It was confirmed in vitro that three of the CMV-associated chains were specific for CMV antigens. Later analysis suggested most CMV-associated TCR beta chains were HLA-restricted.

In its sample, this clone was seen a few times. What it binds is not known. Both 60 Vbeta primers and 13 Jbeta primers went into the PCR. Sequenced by immunoSEQ multiplex PCR; TCRdb stores in-frame clones only, minus some. The sample includes about 200,000 clones, 70% to 85% of them seen just once. The V gene is TRBV11-2, the J gene TRBJ2-5; D is possibly TRBD2 (6 bases). Sample: PBMCs. The TCR originated in a woman aged 25-40 years in good health and CMV-seropositive. The CDR3 nucleotides are TGTGCCAGCAGCTCGGAGGGGCCTCAAGAGACCCAGTACTTC. Translating gives CASSSEGPQETQYF.